Listed below are T cell receptor beta chains from one sample, sequenced in a study of CD8+ T cells in alopecia areata. TCRdb's table, derived via immunoSEQ multiplex PCR, lists solely in-frame clones and lacks some. The sample holds about 250,000 clones; 67% are singletons and the top ten take more than 0.95%. Sample: CD4+ T cells sorted from blood, taken at week 0. These receptors were taken from a human donor with alopecia areata. The CDR3 runs from the conserved cysteine through the conserved F or W. The D gene is left open where the match is weak. The size of a clone is reported for some rows only, either as once, few or many, or as a class for expanded clones.

.	TRBV30	.	TRBJ1-6	TGTGCCTGGAGTGTGGCTTCACCCCTCCACTTT	CAWSVASPLHF
.	TRBV30	.	TRBJ1-4	TGTGCCTGGAATCCGGGACGGATGAATGAAAAACTGTTTTTT	CAWNPGRMNEKLFF
.	TRBV6-5	.	TRBJ1-6	TGTGCCAGCAGCCCGTCCAATTCACCCCTCCACTTT	CASSPSNSPLHF
once	TRBV19	.	TRBJ2-7	TGTGCCAGTAGTATCCAGCCCTCCACATACTACGAGCAGTACTTC	CASSIQPSTYYEQYF
few	TRBV29-1	.	TRBJ2-5	TGCAGCGTTGTGGCTGGGGTAGAGACCCAGTACTTC	CSVVAGVETQYF
.	TRBV30	TRBD1	TRBJ2-5	TGTGCCTGGGAAACAGGGGGGAAGACCCAGTACTTC	CAWETGGKTQYF
.	TRBV5-6	TRBD1	TRBJ2-7	TGTGCCAGCAGATCGGGGACAGTGCCCTACGAGCAGTACTTC	CASRSGTVPYEQYF
.	TRBV2	.	TRBJ2-7	TGTGCCAGCAGTGAACGTGTGGTCTACGAGCAGTACTTC	CASSERVVYEQYF
few	TRBV9	.	TRBJ1-1	TGTGCCAGCAGCGTAGTCAGCGATAACACTGAAGCTTTCTTT	CASSVVSDNTEAFF
once	TRBV6-6	TRBD1	TRBJ2-7	TGTGCCAGCAGTTACCGGGACAGGGGGCGAAAGCAGTACTTC	CASSYRDRGRKQYF
.	TRBV10-3	.	TRBJ2-7	TGTGCCACACAGGGTTCCCACGAGCAGTACTTC	CATQGSHEQYF
.	TRBV10-3	TRBD1	TRBJ2-4	TGTGCCATCAGTGAGTCACAGGGGACCGCCAACATTCAGTACTTC	CAISESQGTANIQYF
.	TRBV5-1	.	TRBJ2-3	TGCGCCAGCAACCCGGGGGCCACAGATACGCAGTATTTT	CASNPGATDTQYF
.	TRBV15	.	TRBJ2-1	TGTGCCACCTCCGTGGGGTTGGTGAATGAGCAGTTCTTC	CATSVGLVNEQFF
.	TRBV7-8	.	TRBJ2-4	TGTGCCAGCAGCCCTAGCGTGCTAGCCAAAAACATTCAGTACTTC	CASSPSVLAKNIQYF
few	TRBV14	TRBD2	TRBJ2-7	TGTGCCAGCAGCCTGAAGCGGGGGCCCTACGAGCAGTACTTC	CASSLKRGPYEQYF
.	TRBV27	.	TRBJ2-3	TGTGCCAGCAGTGGCGTAGCCTCCACAGATACGCAGTATTTT	CASSGVASTDTQYF
.	TRBV29-1	.	TRBJ1-1	TGCAGCGTTACGGGCCTAGGAAACACTGAAGCTTTCTTT	CSVTGLGNTEAFF
few	TRBV29-1	TRBD2	TRBJ2-5	TGCAGCGTCGGGACTAGTGCAGGGGAGACCCAGTACTTC	CSVGTSAGETQYF
.	TRBV9	.	TRBJ1-6	TGTGCCAGCAGTGACCTCGGACGGAATAATTCACCCCTCCACTTT	CASSDLGRNNSPLHF
.	TRBV5-4	.	TRBJ1-2	TGTGCCAGCAGCTTGTCCTCAGGGGTGGAAGGCTACACCTTC	CASSLSSGVEGYTF
.	TRBV5-1	.	TRBJ2-6	TGCGCCAGCAGGCTTACAACGACCCTCTCTGGGGCCAACGTCCTGACTTTC	CASRLTTTLSGANVLTF
.	TRBV5-4	.	TRBJ1-1	TGTGCCAGCAGGTCACCAGGAGGAACTGAAGCTTTCTTT	CASRSPGGTEAFF
few	TRBV7-2	TRBD1	TRBJ1-6	TGTGCCAGCAATCGGCAGGGGGCTAATTCACCCCTCCACTTT	CASNRQGANSPLHF
.	TRBV20-1	.	TRBJ2-5	TGCAGTGCTTCAGTGCAAGAGACCCAGTACTTC	CSASVQETQYF
.	TRBV30	.	TRBJ2-7	TGTGCCTGGAGTGTACAAGTATGGGCCGTGGGGGGATTGTCCTACGAGCAGTACTTC	CAWSVQVWAVGGLSYEQYF
.	TRBV30	.	TRBJ1-4	TGTGCCTGGAGTCCCATTCCCCGGGGGCGTACTGAAAAACTGTTTTTT	CAWSPIPRGRTEKLFF
once	TRBV9	.	TRBJ2-2	TGTGCCAGCAGCCCCGGGACAAACACCGGGGAGCTGTTTTTT	CASSPGTNTGELFF
few	TRBV6-5	.	TRBJ2-7	TGTGCCAGCCGACCAGACACCCGAGCCGAGCAGTACTTC	CASRPDTRAEQYF
.	TRBV25-1	TRBD1	TRBJ1-6	TGTGCCAGCAGTGAATTTACGGGACAGAATTCACCCCTCCACTTT	CASSEFTGQNSPLHF
.	TRBV30	.	TRBJ1-3	TGTGCCTGGACAAGGGTCTCTGGAAACACCATATATTTT	CAWTRVSGNTIYF
few	TRBV7-9	.	TRBJ1-5	TGTGCCAGCAGTCGCGACGGGAATCAGCCCCAGCATTTT	CASSRDGNQPQHF
.	TRBV14	.	TRBJ2-2	TGTGCCAGCAGCCGGGTGGGGACCGGGGAGCTGTTTTTT	CASSRVGTGELFF
.	TRBV4-1	.	TRBJ1-4	TGCGCCAGCAGCCAAGGCCAAGGGTGGATTAATGAAAAACTGTTTTTT	CASSQGQGWINEKLFF
.	TRBV4-2	.	TRBJ2-2	TGTGCCAGCAGCCAAGGGGTCCAGAGTAACACCGGGGAGCTGTTTTTT	CASSQGVQSNTGELFF
.	TRBV5-6	.	TRBJ2-4	TGTGCCAGCAGCCCAGGACAGACTCGCTTAGCCAAAAACATTCAGTACTTC	CASSPGQTRLAKNIQYF
.	TRBV30	.	TRBJ1-4	TGTGCCTGGAGTCGTGTGGGAGAAAAACTGTTTTTT	CAWSRVGEKLFF
.	TRBV7-8	.	TRBJ2-5	TGTGCCAGCAGCTTAGGACTAGAGTTCGGGACCCAGTACTTC	CASSLGLEFGTQYF
.	TRBV7-2	TRBD2	TRBJ2-5	TGTGCCAGCAGCGCCCCCTCAGGACTAGCTGAGACCCAGTACTTC	CASSAPSGLAETQYF
few	TRBV30	.	TRBJ1-2	TGTGCCTGGAAATTATCTAACTATGGCTACACCTTC	CAWKLSNYGYTF
.	TRBV18	.	TRBJ2-7	TGTGCCAGCTCACCGAGACAGGACTCTTTAGGGCGGCAGTACTTC	CASSPRQDSLGRQYF
.	TRBV29-1	.	TRBJ1-3	TGCAGCGCCGATTTACACGGGGCAGCCGGAAACACCATATATTTT	CSADLHGAAGNTIYF